The source of this T cell receptor (beta chain) is a study of blood T cell repertoires in COVID-19. Turning to the study itself: The United States, Italy and Spain were the sources of the acute and convalescent COVID-19 samples. Nucleic acid was either cDNA or gDNA, and it came from T cells, B-cell-depleted T cells, or PBMCs.

Original methodology: Researchers report that nucleated cell counts were estimated from reference gene primer amplification. Assay: immunoSEQ multiplex PCR; the TCRdb copy retains only in-frame clones and omits some. That table supplies the V and J calls and clone size; D and trimming were determined from the DNA. The table has around 200,000 clones, approximately 87% seen once. This CDR3 spans 15 amino acids. CDR1 is ENHRY and CDR2 is SYGVKD in the germline V gene. The J segment lost 6 bases and the V segment lost 5 bases, leaving 11 bases of the junction unmatched. The chain has TRBV10-3 and TRBJ1-2; 8 nucleotides align to TRBD1. This clonotype was sampled from a man in his forties or fifties with active or convalescent COVID-19. Sequenced input: peripheral blood. The CDR3 protein is CAISKNQGALHGYTF. The CDR3 nucleotides read TGTGCCATCAGTAAAAATCAGGGGGCATTACATGGCTACACCTTC.